The clone carrying this T cell receptor beta chain has at least ten counts. Its antigen is currently unknown. The source material, RNA transcripts, was used to amplify TCR beta CDR3 regions. The TCR CDR3 first-round RT-PCR relied on the HTBI primer set. TCRdb reprocessed the multiplex PCR reads with MiXCR, giving one entry per CDR3 protein. Of over 700,000 distinct CDR3 sequences listed, around a sixth are singletons. This entry is derived from a study of T cells in Graves' hyperthyroidism and ophthalmopathy. Notes on the study in general: Within blood appeared most thyroid clonotypes that had expanded above 0.001. Median prediction lead before ophthalmopathy onset was about 6.7 months with the model.

Diagnosis of hyperthyroidism was new in patients aged 18 to 65, and its duration was under 2 months. Clinical symptoms, serum thyroxine, TRAb, thyroid ultrasound and orbital computed tomography established diagnosis. The germline V and J ends were trimmed by 3 bases and 5 bases, with 10 bases remaining between them. The CDR3 extends over 13 amino acids. This TCR derives from a woman between 50 and 59 years old with Graves' hyperthyroidism that later progressed to Graves' ophthalmopathy. This chain connects TRBV12-3 or TRBV12-4 to TRBJ1-1; D gene uncertain. The sequenced sample was blood. DNA of the CDR3: TGTGCCAGCAGTTTTTATTGGGGTACTGAAGCTTTCTTT. Amino acids: CASSFYWGTEAFF.